Below, 15 T cell receptor beta chains from the same sample are listed, as sequenced in a study of post-analysis software for immune sequencing data. Study findings and constraints: Comparison of patients with controls showed 4 to 6 TRBV segments more frequent in patients, TRBV5-6, TRBV5-1 and TRBV20-1 among them.

Built from TCR beta cDNA, the libraries had unique molecular identifiers in them. In TCRdb, the PCR reads were re-called with MiXCR into one record per CDR3 protein. The sample consists of about 770,000 distinct CDR3 sequences, more than 45% of them appearing once. Antigen specificity for these receptors is unknown. The sequenced sample was blood. The receptors stem from a girl between 5 and 17 years old with multiple sclerosis.

Of note for this clonotype: Compared with germline, one end of the junction differs, possibly owing to a read error. The rearrangement joins TRBV12-3 or TRBV12-4 to TRBJ2-3; no definite D call. The CDR3 sequence is 13 residues long. The chain's CDR3 is CASSLVQADAQYF. DNA for the CDR3: TGTGCCAGCAGTTTGGTGCAAGCAGATGCGCAGTATTTT.

The chain combines TRBV29-1 with TRBJ2-3; 12 nucleotides align to TRBD2. CDR1 is SQVTM, CDR2 ANQGSEA, per germline. The V and J ends lost 3 bases and 4 bases, in that order; junction bases with no gene match: 17. The CDR3 runs 19 residues. The DNA for the CDR3 is TGCAGCGTTGAGAACCCTAGCGGGAGGGCCCCGGGAGGCCCAGATACGCAGTATTTT. Its protein is CSVENPSGRAPGGPDTQYF.

The chain combines TRBV24-1 with TRBJ2-5; maybe TRBD2 (5 bases). Trimming stripped 5 bases from V and 4 bases from J, with 16 bases between. Germline V gives CDR1 KGHDR, CDR2 SFDVKD. The CDR3 is 15 amino acids. The CDR3, as DNA: TGTGCCACCAGTGCGCCGGGAATGGGAGCAGAGACCCAGTACTTC. Residues: CATSAPGMGAETQYF.

V usage is TRBV6-2 or TRBV6-3 and J usage is TRBJ2-1, with 7 bases fitting TRBD2. CDR1 is MNHEY, CDR2 SVGEGT, per germline. J was trimmed by 0 bases and V by 8 bases; bases with no gene match: 4. The CDR3 consists of 14 residues. This CDR3 is CASAGGSSYNEQFF. In nucleotides, the CDR3 is TGTGCCAGCGCCGGCGGGAGCTCCTACAATGAGCAGTTCTTC.

The V gene is TRBV6-5, the J gene TRBJ1-5, with D possibly matching TRBD1 (6 bases). Trimming removed 6 bases at V and 2 bases at J, with 14 bases between. Per germline, CDR1 MNHEY and CDR2 SVGAGI. The CDR3 has 15 amino acids. The CDR3 DNA is TGTGCCAGCAGGGGGGGGCGTGGCGGCAATCAGCCCCAGCATTTT. Translating it yields CASRGGRGGNQPQHF.

V gene TRBV27 combines with J gene TRBJ2-1, with D maybe TRBD2 (6 bases). Germline CDR1 reads MNHEY; CDR2 reads SMNVEV (reference sequence). There are 12 residues in the CDR3. Trimming removed 10 bases at V and 7 bases at J, with 14 bases between. CDR3 protein: CAIWTRENEQFF. CDR3 sequence (DNA): TGTGCCATCTGGACCCGGGAGAATGAGCAGTTCTTC.

This clonotype came up a few times. This chain connects TRBV12-3 or TRBV12-4 to TRBJ1-2; D not certain. This CDR3 spans 15 amino acids. The germline V and J ends were trimmed by 6 bases and 8 bases, with 22 bases remaining between them. CDR3 coding DNA: TGTGCCAGCAGCCACGGACGGTTAGATCGTGTAGGCTACACCTTC. Translated: CASSHGRLDRVGYTF.

The chain couples TRBV7-9 to TRBJ2-7; no reliable D call. Germline V CDR1 and CDR2: SEHNR, FQNEAQ (reference sequence). CDR3 length: 12 amino acids. V was trimmed by 4 bases and J by 3 bases, leaving 7 bases between them. CDR3 nucleotide sequence: TGTGCCAGCAGCTCCCCTCTCTACGAGCAGTACTTC. Translating it yields CASSSPLYEQYF.

This clonotype has a handful of counts. The rearrangement joins TRBV4-2 to TRBJ2-5; 10 nucleotides line up with TRBD1. Trimming took 0 bases from V and 2 from J; bases not matched to a gene: 0. The CDR3 consists of 15 residues. The germline gives CDR1 LGHNA, CDR2 YNFKEQ. The CDR3 nucleotides are TGTGCCAGCAGCCAAGAGGGACAGGGGCAAGAGACCCAGTACTTC. Protein product: CASSQEGQGQETQYF.

V gene TRBV11-3 combines with J gene TRBJ1-1; D might be TRBD1 (5 bases). Germline V gene sequence: CDR1 SGHNT, CDR2 YENEEA. V was pared by 0 bases and J by 4 bases, with 9 bases between. This CDR3 is 14 amino acids long. In nucleotides, the CDR3 is TGTGCCAGCAGCTTAGACGTTGGGGGCACTGAAGCTTTCTTT. It translates to CASSLDVGGTEAFF.

The V and J genes are TRBV20-1 and TRBJ2-3; D possibly corresponds to TRBD2 (6 bases). Trimming shortened V by 0 bases and J by 2 bases, and 9 bases separated the two germline ends. Germline V gene lookup returns CDR1 DFQATT and CDR2 SNEGSKA (reference sequence). The CDR3 covers 14 residues. CDR3 DNA sequence: TGCAGTGCTAGAGATGGGGGGAACACAGATACGCAGTATTTT. It translates to CSARDGGNTDTQYF.

The rearrangement uses TRBV4-2 and TRBJ2-2; 8 bases fit TRBD2. V was clipped by 0 bases and J by 6 bases; unmatched bases: 6. The CDR3 runs 16 residues. CDR1 and CDR2 (germline): LGHNA, YNFKEQ. DNA for the CDR3: TGTGCCAGCAGCCAAGATTCAGCGGGAGTCCCCGGGGAGCTGTTTTTT. Protein product: CASSQDSAGVPGELFF.

The chain is built from TRBV7-9 and TRBJ2-1; D is uncertain. Trimming removed 6 bases at V and 5 bases at J, with 8 bases between. This CDR3 has 12 amino acids. The germline gives CDR1 SEHNR, CDR2 FQNEAQ (reference sequence). DNA of the CDR3: TGTGCCAGCAGTTATCACGACAATGAGCAGTTCTTC. Residues: CASSYHDNEQFF.

A few counts support this clonotype. J is TRBJ2-7 and V is TRBV28; D remains ambiguous. Germline V CDR1 and CDR2: MDHEN, SYDVKM. The CDR3 sequence is 14 residues long. V was clipped by 2 bases and J by 0 bases, with 8 bases between them. CDR3 nucleotide sequence: TGTGCCAGCAGTTTACAGTGGAACTCCTACGAGCAGTACTTC. Translated: CASSLQWNSYEQYF.

This clonotype was counted between two and nine times. The V call is TRBV4-2, the J call TRBJ2-5; tentatively, D is TRBD2 (5 bases). Germline CDR1 LGHNA, CDR2 YNFKEQ. V was cut by 5 bases and J by 4 bases, with 14 bases left in between. The length of the CDR3 is 14 residues. DNA for the CDR3: TGTGCCAGCAGCGGAGGATCTCCTGTAGAGACCCAGTACTTC. Translated, it gives CASSGGSPVETQYF.